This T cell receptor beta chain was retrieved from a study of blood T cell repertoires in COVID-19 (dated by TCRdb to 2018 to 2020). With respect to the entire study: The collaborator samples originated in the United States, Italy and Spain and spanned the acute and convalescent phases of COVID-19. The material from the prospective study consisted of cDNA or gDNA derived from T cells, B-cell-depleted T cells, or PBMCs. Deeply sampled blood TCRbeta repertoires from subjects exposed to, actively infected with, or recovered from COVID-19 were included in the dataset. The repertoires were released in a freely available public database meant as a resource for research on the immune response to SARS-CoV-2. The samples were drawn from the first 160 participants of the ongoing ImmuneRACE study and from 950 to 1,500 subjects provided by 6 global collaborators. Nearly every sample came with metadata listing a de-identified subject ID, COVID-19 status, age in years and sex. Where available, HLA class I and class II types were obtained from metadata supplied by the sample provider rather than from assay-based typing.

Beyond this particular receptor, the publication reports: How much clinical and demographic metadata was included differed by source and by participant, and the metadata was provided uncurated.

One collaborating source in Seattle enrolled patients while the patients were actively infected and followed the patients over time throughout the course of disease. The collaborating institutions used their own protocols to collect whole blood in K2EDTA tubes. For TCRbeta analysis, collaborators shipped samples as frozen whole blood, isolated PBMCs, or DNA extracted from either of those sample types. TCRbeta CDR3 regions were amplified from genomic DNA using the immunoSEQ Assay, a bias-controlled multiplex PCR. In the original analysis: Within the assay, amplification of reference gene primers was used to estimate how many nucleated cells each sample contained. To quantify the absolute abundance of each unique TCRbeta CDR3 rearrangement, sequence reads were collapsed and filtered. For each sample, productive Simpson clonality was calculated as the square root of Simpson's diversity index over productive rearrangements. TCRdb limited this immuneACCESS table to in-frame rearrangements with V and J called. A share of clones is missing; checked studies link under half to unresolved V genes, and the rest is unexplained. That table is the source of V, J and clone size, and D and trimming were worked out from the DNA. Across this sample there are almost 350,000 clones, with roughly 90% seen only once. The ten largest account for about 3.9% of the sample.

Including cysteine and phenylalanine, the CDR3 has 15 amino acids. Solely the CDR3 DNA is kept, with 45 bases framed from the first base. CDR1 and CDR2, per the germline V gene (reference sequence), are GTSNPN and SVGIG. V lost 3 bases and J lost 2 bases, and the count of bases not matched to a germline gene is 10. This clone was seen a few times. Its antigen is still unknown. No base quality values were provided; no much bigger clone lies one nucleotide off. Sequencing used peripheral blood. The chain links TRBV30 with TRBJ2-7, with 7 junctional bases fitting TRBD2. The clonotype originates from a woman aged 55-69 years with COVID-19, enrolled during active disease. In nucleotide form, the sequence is TGTGCCTGGAGCGAACTAGCGAGTTGGGCCTACGAGCAGTACTTC. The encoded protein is CAWSELASWAYEQYF.